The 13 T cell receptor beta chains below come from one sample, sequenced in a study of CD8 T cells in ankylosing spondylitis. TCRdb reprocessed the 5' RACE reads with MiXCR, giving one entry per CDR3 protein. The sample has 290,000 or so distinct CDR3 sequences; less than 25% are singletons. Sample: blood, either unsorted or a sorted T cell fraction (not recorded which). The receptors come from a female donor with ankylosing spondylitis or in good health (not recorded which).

CDR3: CASSQGGKTGSSYNEQFF. The CDR3 coding sequence is TGCGCCAGCAGCCAAGGGGGCAAGACAGGGAGCTCCTACAATGAGCAGTTCTTC. The chain has TRBV4-1 and TRBJ2-1; the match to TRBD1 covers 7 bases. The ends lost 1 base at V and 0 bases at J; junction bases unmatched: 9. CDR1 and CDR2 from the germline V gene are MGHRA and YSYEKL. The CDR3 has 18 residues.

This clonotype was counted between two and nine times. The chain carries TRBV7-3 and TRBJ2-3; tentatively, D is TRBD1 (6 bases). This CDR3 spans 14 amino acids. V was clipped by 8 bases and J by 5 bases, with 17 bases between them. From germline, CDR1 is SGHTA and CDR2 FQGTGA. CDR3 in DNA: TGTGCCAGCGCCGTCGCAGGGGCCGGAGATACGCAGTATTTT. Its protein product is CASAVAGAGDTQYF.

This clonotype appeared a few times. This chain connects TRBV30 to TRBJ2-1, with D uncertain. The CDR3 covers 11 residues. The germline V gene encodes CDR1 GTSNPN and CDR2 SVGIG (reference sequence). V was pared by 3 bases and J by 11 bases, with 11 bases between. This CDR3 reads CAWSPSLKQFF. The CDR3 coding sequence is TGTGCCTGGAGCCCTTCCCTGAAGCAGTTCTTC. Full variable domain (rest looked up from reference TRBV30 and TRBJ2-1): SQTIHQWPATLVQPVGSPLSLECTVEGTSNPNLYWYRQAAGRGLQLLFYSVGIGQISSEVPQNLSASRPQDRQFILSSKKLLLSDSGFYLCAWSPSLKQFFGPGTRLTVL.

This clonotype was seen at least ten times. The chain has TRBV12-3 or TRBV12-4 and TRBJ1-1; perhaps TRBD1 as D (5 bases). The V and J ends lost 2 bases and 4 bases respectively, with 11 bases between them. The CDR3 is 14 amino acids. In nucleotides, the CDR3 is TGTGCCAGCAGTTTACTGGGGACGGGCACTGAAGCTTTCTTT. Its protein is CASSLLGTGTEAFF.

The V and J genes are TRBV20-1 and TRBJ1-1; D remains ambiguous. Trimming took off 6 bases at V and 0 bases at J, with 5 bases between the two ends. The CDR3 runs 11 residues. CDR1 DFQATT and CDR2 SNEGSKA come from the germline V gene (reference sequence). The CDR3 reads CSALVNTEAFF. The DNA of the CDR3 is TGCAGTGCGTTGGTGAACACTGAAGCTTTCTTT.

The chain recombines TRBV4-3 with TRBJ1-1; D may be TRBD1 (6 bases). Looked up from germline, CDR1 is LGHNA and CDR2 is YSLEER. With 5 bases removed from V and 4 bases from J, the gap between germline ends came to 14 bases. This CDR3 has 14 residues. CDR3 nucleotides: TGCGCCAGCAGCAACGGGGGGGCGCGCACTGAAGCTTTCTTT. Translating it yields CASSNGGARTEAFF.

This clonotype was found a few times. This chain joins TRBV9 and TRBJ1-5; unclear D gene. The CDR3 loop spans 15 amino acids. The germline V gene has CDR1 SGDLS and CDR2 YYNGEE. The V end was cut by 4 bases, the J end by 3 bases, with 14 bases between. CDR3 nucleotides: TGTGCCAGCAGCCCCGATAGTGGCACCAATCAGCCCCAGCATTTT. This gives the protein CASSPDSGTNQPQHF. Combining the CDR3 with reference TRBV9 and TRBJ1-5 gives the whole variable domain DSGVTQTPKHLITATGQRVTLRCSPRSGDLSVYWYQQSLDQGLQFLIQYYNGEERAKGNILERFSAQQFPDLHSELNLSSLELGDSALYFCASSPDSGTNQPQHFGDGTRLSIL.

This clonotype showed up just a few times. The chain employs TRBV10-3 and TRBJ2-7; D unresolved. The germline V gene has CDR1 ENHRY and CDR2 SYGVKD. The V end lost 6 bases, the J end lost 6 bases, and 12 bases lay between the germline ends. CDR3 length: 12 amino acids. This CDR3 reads CAISDLLGEQYF. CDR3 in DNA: TGTGCCATCAGCGACTTACTGGGCGAGCAGTACTTC.

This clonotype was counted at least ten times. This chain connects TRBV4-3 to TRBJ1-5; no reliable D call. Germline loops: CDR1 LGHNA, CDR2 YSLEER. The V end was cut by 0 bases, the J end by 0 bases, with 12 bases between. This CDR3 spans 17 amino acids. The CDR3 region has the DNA TGCGCCAGCAGCCAAGAGTGGGGTACAGATAGCAATCAGCCCCAGCATTTT. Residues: CASSQEWGTDSNQPQHF.

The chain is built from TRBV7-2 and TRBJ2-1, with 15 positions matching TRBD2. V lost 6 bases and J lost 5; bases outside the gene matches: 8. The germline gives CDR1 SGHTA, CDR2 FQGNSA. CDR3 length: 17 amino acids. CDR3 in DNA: TGTGCCAGCAGGACGGGACTAGCGGGAGGAGGAGACAATGAGCAGTTCTTC. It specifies CASRTGLAGGGDNEQFF. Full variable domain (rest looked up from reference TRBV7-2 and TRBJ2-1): GAGVSQSPSNKVTEKGKDVELRCDPISGHTALYWYRQSLGQGLEFLIYFQGNSAPDKSGLPSDRFSAERTGGSVSTLTIQRTQQEDSAVYLCASRTGLAGGGDNEQFFGPGTRLTVL.

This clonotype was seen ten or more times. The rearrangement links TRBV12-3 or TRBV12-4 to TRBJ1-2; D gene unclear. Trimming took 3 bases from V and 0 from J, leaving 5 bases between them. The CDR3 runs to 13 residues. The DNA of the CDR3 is TGTGCCAGCAGTTTTACCTCTAACTATGGCTACACCTTC. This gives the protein CASSFTSNYGYTF.

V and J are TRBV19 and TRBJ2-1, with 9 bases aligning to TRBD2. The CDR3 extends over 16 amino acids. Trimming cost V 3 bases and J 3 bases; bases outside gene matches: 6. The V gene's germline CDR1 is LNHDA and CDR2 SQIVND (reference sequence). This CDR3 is CASSMTASGVYNEQFF. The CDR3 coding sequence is TGTGCCAGTAGTATGACGGCTAGCGGGGTCTACAATGAGCAGTTCTTC.

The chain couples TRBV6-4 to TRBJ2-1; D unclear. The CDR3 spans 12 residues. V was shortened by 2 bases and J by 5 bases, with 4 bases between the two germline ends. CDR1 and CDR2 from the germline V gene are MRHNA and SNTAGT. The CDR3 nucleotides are TGTGCCAGCAGTGACCGCCACAATGAGCAGTTCTTC. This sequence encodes CASSDRHNEQFF.